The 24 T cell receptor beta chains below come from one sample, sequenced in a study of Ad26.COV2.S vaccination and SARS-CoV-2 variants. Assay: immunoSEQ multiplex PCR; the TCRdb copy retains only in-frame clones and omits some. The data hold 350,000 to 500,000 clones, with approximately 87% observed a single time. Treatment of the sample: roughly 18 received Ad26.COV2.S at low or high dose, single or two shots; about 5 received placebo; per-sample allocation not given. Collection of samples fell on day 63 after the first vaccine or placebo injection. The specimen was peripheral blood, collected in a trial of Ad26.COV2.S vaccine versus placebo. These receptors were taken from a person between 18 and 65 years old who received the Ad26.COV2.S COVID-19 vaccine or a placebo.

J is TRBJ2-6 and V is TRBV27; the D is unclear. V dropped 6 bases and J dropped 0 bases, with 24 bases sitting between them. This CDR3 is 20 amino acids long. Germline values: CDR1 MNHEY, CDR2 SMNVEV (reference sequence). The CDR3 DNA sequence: TGTGCCAGCAGCTTCGCACGAATACATCCCTTCAACTCTGGGGCCAACGTCCTGACTTTC. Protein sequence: CASSFARIHPFNSGANVLTF.

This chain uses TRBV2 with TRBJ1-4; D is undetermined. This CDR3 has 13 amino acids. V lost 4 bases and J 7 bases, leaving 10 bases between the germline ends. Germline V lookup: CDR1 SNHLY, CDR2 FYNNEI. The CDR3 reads CASSVAGIEKLFF. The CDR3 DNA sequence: TGTGCCAGCAGTGTTGCGGGGATTGAAAAACTGTTTTTT.

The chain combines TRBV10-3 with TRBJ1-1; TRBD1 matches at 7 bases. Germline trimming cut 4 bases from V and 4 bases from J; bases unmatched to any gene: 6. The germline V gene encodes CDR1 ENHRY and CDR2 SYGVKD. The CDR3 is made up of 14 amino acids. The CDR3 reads CAISADRASTEAFF. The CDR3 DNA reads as TGTGCCATCAGTGCCGACAGGGCTAGCACTGAAGCTTTCTTT.

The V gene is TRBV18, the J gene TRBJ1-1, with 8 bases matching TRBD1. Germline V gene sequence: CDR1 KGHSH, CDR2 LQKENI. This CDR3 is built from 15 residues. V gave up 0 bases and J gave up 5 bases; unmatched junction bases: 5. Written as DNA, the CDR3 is TGTGCCAGCTCACCACCGACACAGGGGGATACTGAAGCTTTCTTT. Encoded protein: CASSPPTQGDTEAFF.

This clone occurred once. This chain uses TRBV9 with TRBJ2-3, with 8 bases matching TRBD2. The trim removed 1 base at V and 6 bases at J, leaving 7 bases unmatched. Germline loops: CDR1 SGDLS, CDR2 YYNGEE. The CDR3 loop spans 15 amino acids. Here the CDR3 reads CASSVLRGVADTQYF. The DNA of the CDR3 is TGTGCCAGCAGCGTATTGCGGGGGGTGGCGGATACGCAGTATTTT.

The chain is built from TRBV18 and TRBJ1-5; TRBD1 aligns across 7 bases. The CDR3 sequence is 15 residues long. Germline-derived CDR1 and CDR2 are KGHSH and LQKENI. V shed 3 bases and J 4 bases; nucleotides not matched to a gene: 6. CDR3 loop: CASSPEGAGNQPQHF. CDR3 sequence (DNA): TGTGCCAGCTCACCGGAGGGGGCAGGGAATCAGCCCCAGCATTTT.

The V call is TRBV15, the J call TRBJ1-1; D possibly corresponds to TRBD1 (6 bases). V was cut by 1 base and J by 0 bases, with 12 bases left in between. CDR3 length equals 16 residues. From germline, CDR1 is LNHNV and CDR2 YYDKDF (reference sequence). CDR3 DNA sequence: TGTGCCACCAGCAGAGCGGGGGGGCGGATGAACACTGAAGCTTTCTTT. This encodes CATSRAGGRMNTEAFF. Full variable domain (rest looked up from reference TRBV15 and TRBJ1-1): DAMVIQNPRYQVTQFGKPVTLSCSQTLNHNVMYWYQQKSSQAPKLLFHYYDKDFNNEADTPDNFQSRRPNTSFCFLDIRSPGLGDTAMYLCATSRAGGRMNTEAFFGQGTRLTVV.

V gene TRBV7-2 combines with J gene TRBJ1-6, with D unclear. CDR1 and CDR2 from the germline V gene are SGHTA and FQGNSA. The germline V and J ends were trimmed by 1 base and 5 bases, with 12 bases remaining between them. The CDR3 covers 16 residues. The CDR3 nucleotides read TGTGCCAGCAGCTTAGGCGCCAGCCCCGATAATTCACCCCTCCACTTT. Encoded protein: CASSLGASPDNSPLHF.

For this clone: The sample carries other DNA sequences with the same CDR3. In nucleotides, the CDR3 is TGTGCCAGCAGCTTATCTAGGGGGGATACGCAGTATTTT. It translates to CASSLSRGDTQYF. The V call is TRBV7-3, the J call TRBJ2-3; perhaps TRBD1 as D (6 bases). This CDR3 is 13 amino acids long. The V end was cut by 2 bases, the J end by 6 bases, with 9 bases between. CDR1 SGHTA and CDR2 FQGTGA come from the germline V gene.

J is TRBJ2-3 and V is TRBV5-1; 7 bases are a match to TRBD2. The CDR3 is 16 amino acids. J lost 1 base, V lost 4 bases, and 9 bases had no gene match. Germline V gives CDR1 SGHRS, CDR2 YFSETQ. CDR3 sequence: CASSASGGRGTDTQYF. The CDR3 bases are TGCGCCAGCAGCGCTTCCGGGGGGAGAGGCACAGATACGCAGTATTTT.

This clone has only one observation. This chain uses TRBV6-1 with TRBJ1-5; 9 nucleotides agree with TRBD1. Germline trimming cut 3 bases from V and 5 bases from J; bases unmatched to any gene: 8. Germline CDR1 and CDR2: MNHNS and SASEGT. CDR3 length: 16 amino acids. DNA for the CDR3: TGTGCCAGCAGTGAGGGACAGGGACCCGGATATCAGCCCCAGCATTTT. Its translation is CASSEGQGPGYQPQHF.

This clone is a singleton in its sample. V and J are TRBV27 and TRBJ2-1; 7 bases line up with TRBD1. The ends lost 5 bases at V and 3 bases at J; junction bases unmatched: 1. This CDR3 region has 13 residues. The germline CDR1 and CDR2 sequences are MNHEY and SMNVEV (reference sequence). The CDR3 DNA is TGTGCCAGCAGTGGGACAGTCTACAATGAGCAGTTCTTC. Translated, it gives CASSGTVYNEQFF.

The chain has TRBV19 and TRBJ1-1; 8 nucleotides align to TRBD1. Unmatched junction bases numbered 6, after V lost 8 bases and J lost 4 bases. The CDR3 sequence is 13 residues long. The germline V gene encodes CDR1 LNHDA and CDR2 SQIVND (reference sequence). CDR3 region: CASRAGGFTEAFF. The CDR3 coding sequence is TGTGCCAGTCGCGCAGGGGGCTTCACTGAAGCTTTCTTT.

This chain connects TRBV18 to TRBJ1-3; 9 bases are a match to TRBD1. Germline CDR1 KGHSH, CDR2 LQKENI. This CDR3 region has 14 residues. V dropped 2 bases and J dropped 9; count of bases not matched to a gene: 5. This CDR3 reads CASSPGQGRGTIYF. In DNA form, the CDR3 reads TGTGCCAGCTCACCAGGACAGGGGAGAGGCACCATATATTTT. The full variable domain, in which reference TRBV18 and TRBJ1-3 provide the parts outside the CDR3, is NAGVMQNPRHLVRRRGQEARLRCSPMKGHSHVYWYRQLPEEGLKFMVYLQKENIIDESGMPKERFSAEFPKEGPSILRIQQVVRGDSAAYFCASSPGQGRGTIYFGEGSWLTVV.

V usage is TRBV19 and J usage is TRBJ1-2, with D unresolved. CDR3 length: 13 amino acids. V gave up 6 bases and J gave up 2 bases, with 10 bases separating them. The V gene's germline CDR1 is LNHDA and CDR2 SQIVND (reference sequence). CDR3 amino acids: CASRTRRNYGYTF. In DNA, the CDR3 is TGTGCCAGTAGGACCAGGAGAAACTATGGCTACACCTTC. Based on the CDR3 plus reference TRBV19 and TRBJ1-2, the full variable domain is DGGITQSPKYLFRKEGQNVTLSCEQNLNHDAMYWYRQDPGQGLRLIYYSQIVNDFQKGDIAEGYSVSREKKESFPLTVTSAQKNPTAFYLCASRTRRNYGYTFGSGTRLTVV.

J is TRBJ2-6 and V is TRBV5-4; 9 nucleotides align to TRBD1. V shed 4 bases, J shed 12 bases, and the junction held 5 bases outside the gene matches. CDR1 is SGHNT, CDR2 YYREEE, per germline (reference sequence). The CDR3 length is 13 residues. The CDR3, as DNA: TGTGCCAGCAGCGCCGGGACAGGGTTCGTCCTGACTTTC. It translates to CASSAGTGFVLTF. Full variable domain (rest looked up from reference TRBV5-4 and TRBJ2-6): ETGVTQSPTHLIKTRGQQVTLRCSSQSGHNTVSWYQQALGQGPQFIFQYYREEENGRGNFPPRFSGLQFPNYSSELNVNALELDDSALYLCASSAGTGFVLTFGAGSRLTVL.

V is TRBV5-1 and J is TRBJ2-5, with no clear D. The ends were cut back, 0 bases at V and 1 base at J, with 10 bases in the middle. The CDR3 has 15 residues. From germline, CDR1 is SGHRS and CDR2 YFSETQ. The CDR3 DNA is TGCGCCAGCAGCTTGGTTGTTGATGGCCAAGAGACCCAGTACTTC. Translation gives CASSLVVDGQETQYF.

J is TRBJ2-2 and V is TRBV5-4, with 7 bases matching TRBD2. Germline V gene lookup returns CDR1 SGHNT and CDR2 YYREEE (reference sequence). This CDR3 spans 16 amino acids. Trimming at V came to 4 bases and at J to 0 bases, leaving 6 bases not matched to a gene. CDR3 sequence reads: CASSPWGGPNTGELFF. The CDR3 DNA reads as TGTGCCAGCAGCCCCTGGGGGGGTCCGAACACCGGGGAGCTGTTTTTT.

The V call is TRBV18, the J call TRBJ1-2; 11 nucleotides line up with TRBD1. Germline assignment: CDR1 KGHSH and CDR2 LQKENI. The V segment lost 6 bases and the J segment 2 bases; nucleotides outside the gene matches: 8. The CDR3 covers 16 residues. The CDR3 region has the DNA TGTGCCAGCTCGCCCTCCGGGACAGGGGGGAACTATGGCTACACCTTC. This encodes CASSPSGTGGNYGYTF.

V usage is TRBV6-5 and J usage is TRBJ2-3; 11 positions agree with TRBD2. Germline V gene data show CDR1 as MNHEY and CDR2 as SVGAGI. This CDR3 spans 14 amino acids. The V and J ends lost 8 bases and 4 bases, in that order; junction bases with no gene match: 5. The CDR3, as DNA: TGTGCCAGCGGGGTAGCGGGGGGGGCAGATACGCAGTATTTT. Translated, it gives CASGVAGGADTQYF.

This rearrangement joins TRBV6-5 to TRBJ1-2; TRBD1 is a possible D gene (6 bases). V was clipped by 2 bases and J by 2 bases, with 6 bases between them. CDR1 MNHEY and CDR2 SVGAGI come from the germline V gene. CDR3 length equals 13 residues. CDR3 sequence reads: CASSYTGNYGYTF. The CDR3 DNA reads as TGTGCCAGCAGTTACACAGGGAACTATGGCTACACCTTC.

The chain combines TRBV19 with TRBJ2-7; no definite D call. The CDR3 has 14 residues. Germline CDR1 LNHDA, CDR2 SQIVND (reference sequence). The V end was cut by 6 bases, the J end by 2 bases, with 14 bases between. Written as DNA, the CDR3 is TGTGCCAGTAGCCCCGGATACGAGCCCTACGAGCAGTACTTC. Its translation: CASSPGYEPYEQYF.

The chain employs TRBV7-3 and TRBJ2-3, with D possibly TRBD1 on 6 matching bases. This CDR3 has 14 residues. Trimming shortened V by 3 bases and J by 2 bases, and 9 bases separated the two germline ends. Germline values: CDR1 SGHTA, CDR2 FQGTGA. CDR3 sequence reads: CASSFQGTTDTQYF. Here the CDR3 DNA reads TGTGCCAGCAGCTTCCAGGGGACCACAGATACGCAGTATTTT.

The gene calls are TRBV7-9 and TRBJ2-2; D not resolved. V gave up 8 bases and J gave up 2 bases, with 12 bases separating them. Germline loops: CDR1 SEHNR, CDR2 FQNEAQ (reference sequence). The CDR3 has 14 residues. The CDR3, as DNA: TGTGCCAGCCCCGGTGCCTTTAACACCGGGGAGCTGTTTTTT. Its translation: CASPGAFNTGELFF.